This T cell receptor beta chain was identified in a study of Graves' ophthalmopathy and Graves' hyperthyroidism (dated by TCRdb to 2016 to 2019). About the investigation overall: Peripheral blood was collected before any treatment was given, at the time of initial diagnosis. TCR beta repertoire signatures were used to distinguish Graves' ophthalmopathy from Graves' hyperthyroidism and to predict progression to ophthalmopathy. In total, approximately 130 blood samples were TCR-sequenced: approximately 40 ophthalmopathy, some 80 hyperthyroidism and about 17 hyperthyroidism-to-ophthalmopathy patients. To explore V-J signatures that separate ophthalmopathy from hyperthyroidism, a discovery set of 95 to 100 patients was enrolled, consisting of 40 to 45 with ophthalmopathy and about 60 with stable hyperthyroidism. The independent validation cohort included around 19 hyperthyroidism patients plus 17 patients who later progressed from hyperthyroidism to ophthalmopathy. T-cell repertoires of thyroid tissue and blood were compared in six or seven hyperthyroidism patients. After sampling, hyperthyroidism patients received methimazole starting at 30 mg daily, and ophthalmopathy patients received high-dose intravenous methylprednisolone. The 100 or so discovery patients were divided at random into training and test sets in a 7:3 ratio.

General findings and caveats noted by the study authors: Most of the expanded thyroid clonotypes with a frequency above 0.001 were also detected in blood, and it was suggested that the thyroid immune response may be reflected by blood repertoires. Sample size was not predetermined statistically, and investigators were not blinded to group allocation. In validation, the model predicted ophthalmopathy progression with about 70% sensitivity and approximately 75% specificity; fewer than 15 predicted patients were CT-confirmed with GO in a median of about 6.1 months. In cross-validation, the 13-signature model distinguished ophthalmopathy from stable hyperthyroidism with approximately 90% sensitivity and about 81% specificity, while in the test set the corresponding values were approximately 79% and 70%.

A note on this clonotype: Its antigen is not yet known. The germline gene is not matched at one end of the junction; a read error may be the cause.

Ophthalmopathy patients were characterized by moderately to severely active disease, a Clinical Activity Score of at least 3, a NOSPECS grade of at least 4, and a disease duration under 3 months. Patients with other autoimmune diseases, uncontrolled infections, pregnancy or lactation were excluded from the study. Diagnosis was based on clinical symptoms, serum thyroxine, TRAb, thyroid ultrasound and orbital computed tomography. Using Ficoll-Paque density gradient centrifugation, PBMCs were isolated from about 10 ml of fresh peripheral blood. Trizol reagent was used to extract the total RNA, and its quality was then checked on an Agilent 2100 Bioanalyzer. The germline V gene (reference sequence) sets CDR1 to DFQATT and CDR2 to SNEGSKA. The CDR3 runs 15 amino acids, cysteine and phenylalanine included. The CDR3 DNA has 45 bases and is translated from base 1. For repertoire sequencing, TCR beta CDR3 regions were amplified from RNA transcripts. The first round was an RT-PCR using HTBI primers with the Qiagen OneStep RT-PCR kit, and this first round was followed by a second-round multiplex PCR, then size selection and purification. Sequencing of the libraries was carried out on an Illumina HiSeq2000 in paired-end mode with 100 bp reads. In the paper's pipeline: Reads were processed with SOAPnuke, discarding reads with adapters, uncalled bases, mean Phred below 15, or no exact constant-primer or identifier match. COPE v1.2.5 was used to merge the high-quality paired reads. Unique nucleotide sequences were defined as clonotypes and aligned to IMGT TRB V, D and J references using MiTCR v1.1. The analysis was limited to V-J combinations with a frequency above 0.0001, which together covered 99.2% of the repertoires. For each V-J combination, a TCR clonal expansion and chaos score was defined as F50 clonal expansion divided by the chaos observed in the TCRdist matrix. Welch's t-statistics and random forest were used to reduce the features to approximately 13 V-J combinations, which were then used as input to a naive Bayes classifier. Thyroid-blood repertoire similarity was quantified with the Morisita-Horn index. Using fastp at Q25 and MiXCR, TCRdb reprocessed the public reads and kept productive beta chains. Every entry covers one CDR3 protein and lists the most common genes and DNA from its rows. The V and J calls and clone size come from TCRdb's table, not from the authors' own analysis. The sample table contains about half a million distinct CDR3 sequences; only one count was recorded for approximately 14% of them. Of the sample, approximately 9.8% is held by the ten largest clones.

The source of this sequence is a woman in her twenties or thirties with Graves' ophthalmopathy. Donor details come from another sample of the same person, matched by shared clones. The V and J segments used are TRBV20-1 and TRBJ2-4, and TRBD2 may be the D gene, going by 5 matching bases. Sequencing was performed on blood. The DNA is TGCAGTGCTAACCCAGCGGCCCGCGCCAAAAACATTAAGTACTTC. Translated, it gives CSANPAARAKNIKYF.